What follows are 4 T cell receptor beta chains derived from one specimen sequenced in a study of T cells in Graves' hyperthyroidism and ophthalmopathy (dated by TCRdb to between 2018 and 2020). Library preparation used multiplex PCR. Instrument on record: Illumina HiSeq 2000. Amplification of TCR beta CDR3 regions was carried out from RNA transcripts. For the first round of RT-PCR on the TCR CDR3, the HTBI primer set was used together with the Qiagen OneStep RT-PCR kit. In TCRdb, the public reads were trimmed at Q25 with fastp and aligned with MiXCR, with productive beta chains retained. Duplicate CDR3 protein sequences are folded into a single record with the most common DNA and genes. The sample records hundreds of thousands of distinct CDR3 sequences, less than 15% of which are singletons. Jointly, the top ten make up over 8.5% of the sample. Sequencing input: blood. The receptors originated from a woman between 18 and 29 years old with Graves' hyperthyroidism.

This clonotype was seen at least ten times. This sequence joins TRBV12-3 or TRBV12-4 and TRBJ2-2; D is unclear. This CDR3 is 18 amino acids long. Trimming cost V 1 base and J 1 base, with 16 bases left between them. CDR3 bases: TGTGCCAGCAGTTTAGGTCTCGGGTTCGGCTGGAACACCGGGGAGCTGTTTTTT. It yields the protein CASSLGLGFGWNTGELFF.

V and J are TRBV28 and TRBJ2-2, with D unresolved. V lost 3 bases and J 5 bases, leaving 13 bases between the germline ends. Germline V CDR1 and CDR2: MDHEN, SYDVKM. This CDR3 comprises 15 residues. The DNA for the CDR3 is TGTGCCAGCAGTTTCATACAAGTGGCAACCGGGGAGCTGTTTTTT. Translation: CASSFIQVATGELFF.

This rearrangement joins TRBV7-9 to TRBJ2-5; weak D call: TRBD2 (5 bases). This CDR3 is built from 14 residues. The germline V gene encodes CDR1 SEHNR and CDR2 FQNEAQ (reference sequence). Trimming pared 5 bases from V and 2 bases from J, leaving 12 bases between. The CDR3 DNA follows: TGTGCCAGCAGCCCCCCACGGGATCAAGAGACCCAGTACTTC. It encodes CASSPPRDQETQYF.

The chain is built from TRBV7-2 and TRBJ2-7; TRBD2 might be the D (6 bases). The CDR3 runs to 14 residues. Between the trimmed V and J ends, which lost 5 bases and 2 bases, there was a span of 13 bases. Germline V gives CDR1 SGHTA, CDR2 FQGNSA. The CDR3 region has the DNA TGTGCCAGCAGCGGCGGGACTGCCGCCTACGAGCAGTACTTC. It translates to CASSGGTAAYEQYF.